These 24 T cell receptor beta chains originate from one sample sequenced in a study of blood T cell repertoires in COVID-19. The repertoire was sequenced with immunoSEQ multiplex PCR; TCRdb's copy has only in-frame clones and lacks some. The sample includes fewer than 300,000 clones, about 73% seen only once; the top ten take about 3.1%. The sequenced sample consisted of peripheral blood. These receptors were taken from a woman of 80 years or more with acute or convalescent COVID-19.

The V gene is TRBV3-1 (or the pseudogene TRBV3-2), the J gene TRBJ2-5; perhaps TRBD1 as D (6 bases). This CDR3 region has 13 residues. Deletions cut 2 bases from V and 7 bases from J, with 11 bases between. From germline, CDR1 is LGHDT and CDR2 YNNKEL (reference sequence). The CDR3 region is CASSQQGSGTQYF. The CDR3, as DNA: TGTGCCAGCAGCCAACAGGGGAGTGGGACCCAGTACTTC.

There are a few counts of this clone. The chain has TRBV7-9 and TRBJ1-2, with 9 bases matching TRBD1. The CDR3 covers 14 residues. Trimming at V came to 4 bases and at J to 7 bases, leaving 7 bases not matched to a gene. CDR1 SEHNR and CDR2 FQNEAQ come from the germline V gene (reference sequence). In nucleotides, the CDR3 is TGTGCCAGCAGCTCCCGGGACAGGGTCAGTGGCTACACCTTC. This sequence encodes CASSSRDRVSGYTF.

The V and J genes are TRBV11-3 and TRBJ2-1; D not certain. CDR3 size: 12 residues. V was shortened by 5 bases and J by 4 bases, with 6 bases between the two germline ends. The V gene's germline CDR1 is SGHNT and CDR2 YENEEA. CDR3 bases: TGTGCCAGCAGCCTACAGTACAATGAGCAGTTCTTC. Protein product: CASSLQYNEQFF.

The chain employs TRBV3-1 (or the pseudogene TRBV3-2) and TRBJ1-6, with TRBD1 matching 7 bases. This CDR3 has 16 amino acids. Germline CDR1 and CDR2: LGHDT and YNNKEL (reference sequence). Trimming cost V 5 bases and J 4 bases; bases outside gene matches: 8. Here the CDR3 DNA reads TGTGCCAGCAGCTACCGACTGACAGGGTATAATTCACCCCTCCACTTT. The encoded protein is CASSYRLTGYNSPLHF.

The table lists this clone with a few counts. The rearrangement links TRBV15 to TRBJ1-2, with 7 bases lining up with TRBD1. V lost 6 bases to trimming and J lost 5 bases; unmatched junction nucleotides: 9. The CDR3 extends over 14 amino acids. CDR1 and CDR2 (germline): LNHNV, YYDKDF (reference sequence). The CDR3 loop reads CATSRTGKNYGYTF. Here the CDR3 DNA reads TGTGCCACCAGTAGGACAGGCAAAAATTATGGCTACACCTTC.

This clone was found once. The J gene is TRBJ2-1, the V gene TRBV5-7; D perhaps matches TRBD1 (7 bases). TRBV5-7 is reported as an ORF; its role is uncertain. V dropped 0 bases and J dropped 5 bases, with 15 bases sitting between them. The CDR3 contains 16 residues. The CDR3 is CASSLVPGGLHNEQFF. The CDR3 coding sequence is TGTGCCAGCAGCTTGGTACCAGGGGGGCTCCACAATGAGCAGTTCTTC.

This chain connects TRBV5-1 to TRBJ1-1; TRBD1 matches 8 bases. V gave up 0 bases and J gave up 1 base; unmatched junction bases: 5. Looked up from germline, CDR1 is SGHRS and CDR2 is YFSETQ. The CDR3 contains 16 residues. In DNA, the CDR3 is TGCGCCAGCAGCTTGGGAACAGGGGGTTCGAACACTGAAGCTTTCTTT. This translates into CASSLGTGGSNTEAFF.

This clone was detected once. This chain joins TRBV25-1 and TRBJ2-1; possible D gene TRBD1, 6 bases. CDR3 length equals 15 residues. From germline, CDR1 is MGHDK and CDR2 SYGVNS. V was trimmed by 6 bases and J by 0 bases, leaving 12 bases between them. CDR3 amino acids: CASSDTGLSYNEQFF. CDR3 DNA: TGTGCCAGCAGCGATACAGGGCTCTCCTACAATGAGCAGTTCTTC.

The chain joins TRBV20-1 to TRBJ1-2; 7 nucleotides agree with TRBD1. The CDR3 has 11 residues. Germline V gene lookup returns CDR1 DFQATT and CDR2 SNEGSKA (reference sequence). Unmatched junction bases numbered 3, after V lost 3 bases and J lost 8 bases. CDR3 protein: CSARTGWGYTF. The CDR3 DNA reads TGCAGTGCTAGGACAGGGTGGGGCTACACCTTC.

The sample holds one count of this clone. The V call is TRBV5-4, the J call TRBJ2-7; a possible D gene is TRBD1 (5 bases). The length of the CDR3 is 13 residues. The ends were cut back, 10 bases at V and 3 bases at J, with 17 bases in the middle. CDR1 is SGHNT, CDR2 YYREEE, per germline (reference sequence). The CDR3: CAGKLAGRYEQYF. In nucleotides, the CDR3 is TGTGCCGGTAAGCTGGCAGGGCGCTACGAGCAGTACTTC. Full variable domain (remainder filled in from reference TRBV5-4 and TRBJ2-7): ETGVTQSPTHLIKTRGQQVTLRCSSQSGHNTVSWYQQALGQGPQFIFQYYREEENGRGNFPPRFSGLQFPNYSSELNVNALELDDSALYLCAGKLAGRYEQYFGPGTRLTVT.

This clone was detected only a few times. The chain uses TRBV7-2 and TRBJ1-3; D is possibly TRBD1 (5 bases). This CDR3 has 15 residues. Trimming stripped 1 base from V and 0 bases from J, with 7 bases between. Germline CDR1 reads SGHTA; CDR2 reads FQGNSA. CDR3 sequence reads: CASSLVGGSGNTIYF. DNA of the CDR3: TGTGCCAGCAGCTTAGTCGGGGGCTCTGGAAACACCATATATTTT.

The chain uses TRBV7-8 and TRBJ1-5, with D maybe TRBD1 (6 bases). Between the trimmed V and J ends, which lost 5 bases and 7 bases, there was a span of 18 bases. The CDR3 is 15 amino acids. Germline CDR1 SGHVS, CDR2 FQNEAQ. In DNA form, the CDR3 reads TGTGCCAGCAGCCAGACGGGGGGCTCGGAACAGCCCCAGCATTTT. Its translation is CASSQTGGSEQPQHF.

This clone came up a few times. The chain joins TRBV27 to TRBJ1-4; 7 positions agree with TRBD1. This CDR3 region has 17 residues. The junction had 12 bases not matched to a gene; V was cut back by 4 bases and J by 4 bases. Germline assignment: CDR1 MNHEY and CDR2 SMNVEV (reference sequence). The CDR3 DNA reads TGTGCCAGCAGTTCCCGGGTGACAGGGTTCGGTAATGAAAAACTGTTTTTT. Translation gives CASSSRVTGFGNEKLFF.

The rearrangement joins TRBV10-2 to TRBJ2-2, with a weak D call TRBD1 (6 bases). Trimming shortened V by 5 bases and J by 1 base, and 8 bases separated the two germline ends. The CDR3 covers 14 residues. Germline CDR1 and CDR2: WSHSY and SAAADI. CDR3 nucleotide sequence: TGCGCCAGCAGTTCGGACAGGAACACCGGGGAGCTGTTTTTT. Residues: CASSSDRNTGELFF.

With regard to this clone: The sample contains more than one DNA sequence encoding this CDR3. CDR3 sequence (DNA): TGTGCCAGCTCACCACCGGGGGGTGTTGAGACCCAGTACTTC. It translates to CASSPPGGVETQYF. V gene TRBV18 combines with J gene TRBJ2-5; D may be TRBD2 (6 bases). The CDR3 length is 14 residues. V dropped 0 bases and J dropped 5 bases, with 10 bases sitting between them. Germline CDR1 reads KGHSH; CDR2 reads LQKENI. The whole variable domain, filled in from reference TRBV18 and TRBJ2-5, reads NAGVMQNPRHLVRRRGQEARLRCSPMKGHSHVYWYRQLPEEGLKFMVYLQKENIIDESGMPKERFSAEFPKEGPSILRIQQVVRGDSAAYFCASSPPGGVETQYFGPGTRLLVL.

V and J are TRBV15 and TRBJ1-3, with 8 bases aligning to TRBD1. Germline trimming cut 1 base from V and 2 bases from J; bases unmatched to any gene: 1. Germline CDR1 and CDR2: LNHNV and YYDKDF (reference sequence). The CDR3 contains 15 residues. CDR3 coding DNA: TGTGCCACCAGCAGAGTGGACAGGGCTGGAAACACCATATATTTT. This codes for CATSRVDRAGNTIYF.

The chain employs TRBV6-5 and TRBJ2-2; TRBD2 matches at 9 bases. The length of the CDR3 is 13 residues. V gave up 4 bases and J gave up 7 bases; unmatched junction bases: 1. Germline values: CDR1 MNHEY, CDR2 SVGAGI. The CDR3 sequence: CASSSLAGGELFF. For the CDR3, the DNA is TGTGCCAGCAGTTCACTAGCGGGCGGGGAGCTGTTTTTT.

The rearrangement joins TRBV6-1 to TRBJ2-4; D ambiguous. The V and J ends lost 0 bases and 0 bases respectively, with 6 bases between them. Germline V gene sequence: CDR1 MNHNS, CDR2 SASEGT. The length of the CDR3 is 15 residues. The CDR3 here is CASSEAWLAKNIQYF. CDR3 coding DNA: TGTGCCAGCAGTGAAGCGTGGCTAGCCAAAAACATTCAGTACTTC.

The chain combines TRBV7-9 with TRBJ1-4; TRBD1 might be the D (5 bases). CDR1 is SEHNR and CDR2 is FQNEAQ in the germline V gene (reference sequence). CDR3 length equals 17 residues. V was clipped by 5 bases and J by 8 bases, with 24 bases between them. Here the CDR3 reads CASSPRGGYPGKEKLFF. Here the CDR3 DNA reads TGTGCCAGCAGCCCCCGGGGGGGGTACCCGGGAAAAGAAAAACTGTTTTTT.

The V gene is TRBV10-3, the J gene TRBJ1-1, with 7 positions matching TRBD1. The J segment lost 1 base and the V segment lost 5 bases, leaving 7 bases of the junction unmatched. CDR1 is ENHRY, CDR2 SYGVKD, per germline. The CDR3 consists of 15 residues. The CDR3 region has the DNA TGTGCCATCAGTTCCAGGGGGATGGGGAACACTGAAGCTTTCTTT. The encoded protein is CAISSRGMGNTEAFF.

About this clone: Other DNA sequences of this sample code for an identical CDR3. The chain couples TRBV5-5 to TRBJ2-2; 7 bases map to TRBD1. The CDR3 contains 15 residues. Trimming removed 0 bases from V and 5 bases from J; junction bases left unmatched: 4. Per germline, CDR1 SGHKS and CDR2 YYEKEE (reference sequence). This CDR3 is CASSLVAGGTGELFF. The CDR3 DNA follows: TGTGCCAGCAGCTTGGTTGCAGGGGGTACCGGGGAGCTGTTTTTT. The full variable domain, its missing parts supplied by reference TRBV5-5 and TRBJ2-2, is DAGVTQSPTHLIKTRGQQVTLRCSPISGHKSVSWYQQVLGQGPQFIFQYYEKEERGRGNFPDRFSARQFPNYSSELNVNALLLGDSALYLCASSLVAGGTGELFFGEGSRLTVL.

J is TRBJ2-5 and V is TRBV7-9; 7 bases fit TRBD2. The CDR3 consists of 17 residues. J lost 0 bases, V lost 2 bases, and 9 bases had no gene match. Germline V gene data show CDR1 as SEHNR and CDR2 as FQNEAQ (reference sequence). CDR3: CASSLYRAGVHQETQYF. In DNA form, the CDR3 reads TGTGCCAGCAGCTTATACCGGGCGGGAGTTCACCAAGAGACCCAGTACTTC.

The J gene is TRBJ2-7, the V gene TRBV5-1, with 7 bases that match TRBD2. CDR1 and CDR2 from the germline V gene are SGHRS and YFSETQ. The V segment lost 1 base and the J segment 3 bases; nucleotides outside the gene matches: 7. The CDR3 contains 15 residues. CDR3 bases: TGCGCCAGCAGCTTGACCCGACGGGAGGACTACGAGCAGTACTTC. It encodes CASSLTRREDYEQYF.

The chain is built from TRBV11-2 and TRBJ2-5, with 9 bases that match TRBD2. The V gene's germline CDR1 is SGHAT and CDR2 FQNNGV. V trimming: 1 base; J trimming: 5 bases; junction bases outside the gene matches: 8. The CDR3 runs to 16 residues. The CDR3 DNA reads TGTGCCAGCAGCTTAGTGATGGGACTAGCTGGGGAGACCCAGTACTTC. This sequence encodes CASSLVMGLAGETQYF. The whole variable domain, filled in from reference TRBV11-2 and TRBJ2-5, reads EAGVAQSPRYKIIEKRQSVAFWCNPISGHATLYWYQQILGQGPKLLIQFQNNGVVDDSQLPKDRFSAERLKGVDSTLKIQPAKLEDSAVYLCASSLVMGLAGETQYFGPGTRLLVL.